Listed below are T cell receptor beta chains from one sample, sequenced in a study of shared clonotypes between healthy human individuals. The data were produced by immunoSEQ multiplex PCR, yet TCRdb's version contains in-frame clones alone and is incomplete. This table holds 450,000 to 650,000 clones, 70% to 80% found once. Sequencing used PBMCs. The receptors derive from a woman between 40 and 55 years old in good health. Some clones in this sample may be carry-over from other donors' samples. CDR3s include the opening cysteine and the closing phenylalanine or tryptophan. A D gene is named only where the DNA matches it firmly. Size is stated for part of the rows, as once, few or many counts, or as a class when the clone is expanded.

TRBJ2-3,TRBV10-1,TRBD2,14,NA,CAKESGRAEDTQYF,TGCGCCAAAGAAAGCGGGAGGGCAGAGGATACGCAGTATTTT
TRBJ2-5,TRBV7-6,TRBD2,15,NA,CASSFLAGGQETQYF,TGTGCCAGCAGCTTTTTAGCGGGAGGGCAAGAGACCCAGTACTTC
TRBJ2-7,TRBV28,NA,14,NA,CASRPPGPSYEQYF,TGTGCCAGCAGGCCCCCGGGACCAAGTTACGAGCAGTACTTC
TRBJ2-1,TRBV20-1,NA,11,NA,CSARGYNEQFF,TGCAGTGCTAGGGGGTACAATGAGCAGTTCTTC
TRBJ2-2,TRBV5-6,TRBD1,15,once,CASSLLDRSTGELFF,TGTGCCAGCAGTTTACTGGACAGGTCCACCGGGGAGCTGTTTTTT
TRBJ1-1,TRBV5-6,NA,17,once,CASRRLSTGRSNTEAFF,TGTGCCAGCAGGAGGTTAAGTACGGGACGGTCGAACACTGAAGCTTTCTTT
TRBJ1-4,TRBV5-5,NA,15,NA,CASSLGRGDNEKLFF,TGTGCCAGCAGCTTGGGAAGAGGAGATAATGAAAAACTGTTTTTT
TRBJ2-1,TRBV5-4,TRBD2,15,NA,CASSLPTSGYNEQFF,TGTGCCAGCAGCTTGCCGACTAGCGGCTACAATGAGCAGTTCTTC
TRBJ2-3,TRBV2,TRBD2,16,NA,CATPPAGGPSTDTQYF,TGTGCCACCCCTCCAGCGGGAGGGCCAAGCACAGATACGCAGTATTTT
TRBJ1-5,TRBV7-2,NA,15,NA,CASSLDGGSGQPQHF,TGTGCCAGCAGCTTAGACGGGGGGTCCGGCCAGCCCCAGCATTTT
TRBJ2-5,TRBV5-1,NA,10,NA,CAGGPKTQYF,TGCGCCGGGGGTCCCAAGACCCAGTACTTC
TRBJ1-1,TRBV7-5,NA,15,few,CVRSRRDRGVTEAFF,TGTGTCAGAAGCCGACGGGACAGGGGTGTTACTGAAGCTTTCTTT
TRBJ2-1,TRBV18,TRBD2,16,NA,CASSPRGLAGAGEQFF,TGTGCCAGCTCACCAAGGGGCCTAGCGGGAGCGGGTGAGCAGTTCTTC
TRBJ2-5,TRBV29-1,TRBD1,15,NA,CSVETGTGDQETQYF,TGCAGCGTAGAAACCGGGACAGGGGACCAAGAGACCCAGTACTTC
TRBJ2-1,TRBV11-2,NA,15,NA,CASSLERLIYNEQFF,TGTGCCAGCAGCTTAGAACGGCTGATCTACAATGAGCAGTTCTTC
TRBJ2-2,TRBV6-4,TRBD1,16,few,CASRVHGQANTGELFF,TGTGCCAGCCGTGTTCATGGACAGGCCAACACCGGGGAGCTGTTTTTT
TRBJ2-1,TRBV10-3,TRBD2,15,NA,CAISEASGTYNEQFF,TGTGCCATCAGTGAGGCTAGCGGGACATACAATGAGCAGTTCTTC
TRBJ2-7,TRBV20-1,NA,11,NA,CSARGGYEQYF,TGCAGTGCTAGAGGGGGTTACGAGCAGTACTTC
TRBJ2-2,TRBV19,NA,15,NA,CASSNRALNTGELFF,TGTGCCAGTAGTAACAGGGCCCTGAACACCGGGGAGCTGTTTTTT
TRBJ2-3,TRBV7-9,TRBD2,15,NA,CASSPGGGQFDTQYF,TGTGCCAGCTCCCCCGGGGGGGGGCAGTTCGATACGCAGTATTTT
TRBJ1-1,TRBV6-1,NA,15,few,CASSFRVRANTEAFF,TGTGCCAGCAGCTTCAGGGTCAGGGCGAACACTGAAGCTTTCTTT
TRBJ2-1,TRBV2,NA,14,NA,CASSPAGRRGDQFF,TGTGCCAGCAGCCCCGCGGGGAGGCGGGGCGACCAGTTCTTC
TRBJ2-7,TRBV18,NA,13,NA,CASSYEGDHEQYF,TGTGCCAGCTCCTATGAAGGGGACCACGAGCAGTACTTC
TRBJ2-1,TRBV18,TRBD1,15,many,CASSLGQGHYNEQFF,TGTGCCAGCTCACTTGGACAGGGTCACTACAATGAGCAGTTCTTC
TRBJ1-5,TRBV19,TRBD1,14,NA,CASTKQGAGQPQHF,TGTGCCAGTACCAAACAGGGGGCCGGTCAGCCCCAGCATTTT
TRBJ2-7,TRBV7-3,TRBD1,14,NA,CASSKSTGSYEQYF,TGTGCCAGCAGCAAATCGACAGGGTCCTACGAGCAGTACTTC
TRBJ2-3,TRBV6-1,TRBD2,14,many,CASLRTSGVLTQYF,TGTGCCAGCTTACGGACTAGCGGGGTGTTGACGCAGTATTTT
TRBJ2-5,TRBV5-1,TRBD1,14,NA,CASSLGQGMETQYF,TGCGCCAGCAGCTTGGGACAGGGGATGGAGACCCAGTACTTC
TRBJ1-5,TRBV18,NA,16,NA,CASSPTRGVGNQPQHF,TGTGCCAGCTCACCAACCCGAGGGGTAGGGAATCAGCCCCAGCATTTT
TRBJ1-1,TRBV27,NA,13,NA,CASSPWANTEAFF,TGTGCCAGCAGTCCATGGGCCAACACTGAAGCTTTCTTT
TRBJ1-2,TRBV20-1,NA,10,NA,CSALSYGYTF,TGCAGTGCTCTGAGTTATGGCTACACCTTC
TRBJ2-7,TRBV5-6,NA,16,NA,CASSLLGGAKVYEQYF,TGTGCCAGCAGCTTACTCGGCGGAGCTAAGGTCTACGAGCAGTACTTC
TRBJ2-5,TRBV30,TRBD2,15,NA,CAWSAGTSGIETQYF,TGTGCCTGGAGTGCCGGGACTAGCGGGATAGAGACCCAGTACTTC
TRBJ2-5,TRBV5-4,TRBD1,12,NA,CASRDRKETQYF,TGTGCCAGCAGGGACAGGAAAGAGACCCAGTACTTC
TRBJ2-6,TRBV13,TRBD1,17,NA,CASSLGTASSGANVLTF,TGTGCCAGCAGCTTGGGGACAGCAAGCTCTGGGGCCAACGTCCTGACTTTC
TRBJ1-1,TRBV7-2,NA,13,NA,CASSLDRGAEAFF,TGTGCCAGCAGCTTAGATCGGGGAGCTGAAGCTTTCTTT
TRBJ2-1,TRBV28,NA,16,NA,CASNDVGGGNYNEQFF,TGTGCCAGCAACGACGTGGGAGGGGGCAACTACAATGAGCAGTTCTTC
TRBJ2-7,TRBV29-1,TRBD1,13,NA,CSASGTERYEQYF,TGCAGCGCATCCGGGACAGAGCGCTACGAGCAGTACTTC
TRBJ2-5,TRBV19,NA,15,few,CASSMLRGNQETQYF,TGTGCCAGTAGTATGCTCCGGGGGAACCAAGAGACCCAGTACTTC
TRBJ2-7,TRBV10-1,TRBD1,14,NA,CASSGDRGNYEQYF,TGCGCCAGCAGTGGTGACAGGGGGAACTACGAGCAGTACTTC
TRBJ2-7,TRBV28,TRBD1,12,NA,CVVGTGAYEQYF,TGTGTCGTAGGGACAGGAGCCTACGAGCAGTACTTC
TRBJ2-7,TRBV25-1,NA,15,NA,CASRVAGAESYEQYF,TGTGCCAGCAGGGTTGCGGGGGCTGAATCCTACGAGCAGTACTTC
TRBJ1-2,TRBV18,TRBD1,14,once,CASSPQGASYGYTF,TGTGCCAGCTCACCACAGGGGGCATCATATGGCTACACCTTC
TRBJ2-1,TRBV4-1,NA,15,NA,CASSQLDREGNGEFF,TGCGCCAGCAGCCAATTGGACAGGGAGGGGAATGGTGAGTTCTTC